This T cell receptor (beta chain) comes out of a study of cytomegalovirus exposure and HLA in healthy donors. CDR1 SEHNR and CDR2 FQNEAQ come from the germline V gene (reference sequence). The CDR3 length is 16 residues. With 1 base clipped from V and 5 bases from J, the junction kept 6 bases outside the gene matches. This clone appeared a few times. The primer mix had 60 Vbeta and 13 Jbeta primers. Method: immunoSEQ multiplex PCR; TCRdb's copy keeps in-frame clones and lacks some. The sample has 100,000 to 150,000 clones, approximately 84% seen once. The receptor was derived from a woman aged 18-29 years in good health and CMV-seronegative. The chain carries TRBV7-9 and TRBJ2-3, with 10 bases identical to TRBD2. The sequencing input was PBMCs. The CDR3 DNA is TGTGCCAGCAGCTTAGTCTCCGGGACTAGCGTAGATACGCAGTATTTT. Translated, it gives CASSLVSGTSVDTQYF.